The clone carrying this TCR beta chain was detected only a few times. The trim removed 4 bases at V and 0 bases at J, leaving 5 bases unmatched. Germline V gene lookup returns CDR1 SQVTM and CDR2 ANQGSEA. The CDR3 has 14 residues. These data come from a study of blood T cell repertoires in COVID-19. Study information: T cells, B-cell-depleted T cells, or PBMCs provided the cDNA or gDNA that served as material.

Only in-frame clones appear in the TCRdb table, and some are missing; sequencing was by immunoSEQ multiplex PCR. The sample records under 200,000 clones, about 87% being singletons. Sequenced sample: peripheral blood. This sequence originates from a man aged 60 to 69 with COVID-19, enrolled during active disease. The chain uses TRBV29-1 and TRBJ2-7, with TRBD2 matching over 8 bases. The CDR3 protein is CSVANSGDSYEQYF. DNA for the CDR3: TGCAGCGTTGCTAATAGCGGGGACTCCTACGAGCAGTACTTC.